Shown below are 9 T cell receptor beta chains from a single sample sequenced in a study of cytotoxic CD8 clonotypes in ibrutinib-treated CLL. Sequenced by immunoSEQ multiplex PCR; TCRdb stores in-frame clones only, minus some. The sample has over 130,000 clones; around 80% are singletons. This specimen consisted of PBMCs, obtained after 36 months of ibrutinib treatment. Every receptor here comes from a human donor with chronic lymphocytic leukemia.

In this sample, this clone turned up a few times. The chain recombines TRBV9 with TRBJ2-2; possibly TRBD2 for D (7 bases). Trimming removed 4 bases at V and 3 bases at J, with 16 bases between. This CDR3 comprises 16 residues. Germline assignment: CDR1 SGDLS and CDR2 YYNGEE. This CDR3 reads CASSPRGGLYTGELFF. As DNA, the CDR3 is TGTGCCAGCAGCCCGAGGGGGGGGCTCTACACCGGGGAGCTGTTTTTT.

The chain employs TRBV30 and TRBJ1-1; unclear D gene. The ends were cut back, 3 bases at V and 4 bases at J, with 3 bases in the middle. This CDR3 has 10 amino acids. In germline, CDR1 is GTSNPN, CDR2 SVGIG (reference sequence). The CDR3 nucleotides are TGTGCCTGGAGGGGCACTGAAGCTTTCTTT. It specifies CAWRGTEAFF.

This clone has a single count. The J gene is TRBJ2-2, the V gene TRBV7-9; D possibly corresponds to TRBD2 (7 bases). This CDR3 spans 15 amino acids. Trimming removed 3 bases from V and 2 bases from J, with 10 bases in between. Germline CDR1 reads SEHNR; CDR2 reads FQNEAQ (reference sequence). As DNA, the CDR3 is TGTGCCAGCAGCTTGAGCGGGACAAACACCGGGGAGCTGTTTTTT. Encoded protein: CASSLSGTNTGELFF.

The chain combines TRBV19 with TRBJ1-5; D is possibly TRBD1 (5 bases). Deletions cut 7 bases from V and 5 bases from J, with 9 bases between. Looked up from germline, CDR1 is LNHDA and CDR2 is SQIVND (reference sequence). The CDR3 consists of 12 residues. The CDR3: CASKQGDQPQHF. The CDR3 DNA is TGTGCCAGTAAGCAAGGGGATCAGCCCCAGCATTTT.

The V call is TRBV28, the J call TRBJ1-2; 7 bases agree with TRBD1. The trim removed 9 bases at V and 4 bases at J, leaving 8 bases unmatched. Per the germline V gene, CDR1 is MDHEN and CDR2 is SYDVKM. The CDR3 extends over 13 amino acids. The CDR3 protein is CASRTGKGYGYTF. CDR3 in DNA: TGTGCCAGTCGGACAGGCAAAGGCTATGGCTACACCTTC.

The V and J genes are TRBV30 and TRBJ1-4; 11 nucleotides align to TRBD1. This CDR3 is 13 amino acids long. CDR1 is GTSNPN and CDR2 is SVGIG in the germline V gene (reference sequence). V shed 5 bases, J shed 7 bases, and the junction held 3 bases outside the gene matches. CDR3 residues: CAWAGQGGEKLFF. CDR3 in DNA: TGTGCCTGGGCGGGACAGGGGGGTGAAAAACTGTTTTTT.

The chain uses TRBV5-4 and TRBJ2-2; TRBD2 matches 14 bases. This CDR3 is 16 amino acids long. V shed 4 bases, J shed 5 bases, and the junction held 4 bases outside the gene matches. Germline lookup yields CDR1 SGHNT and CDR2 YYREEE (reference sequence). The CDR3 reads CASSRGTSGSTGELFF. The CDR3 region has the DNA TGTGCCAGCAGCCGAGGGACTAGCGGGAGTACCGGGGAGCTGTTTTTT.

The rearrangement uses TRBV4-1 and TRBJ1-4; D not resolved. This CDR3 is built from 17 residues. Deletions cut 1 base from V and 7 bases from J, with 19 bases between. Germline V gene data show CDR1 as MGHRA and CDR2 as YSYEKL. CDR3 sequence: CASSQVLRKKGSEKLFF. In nucleotides, the CDR3 is TGCGCCAGCAGCCAAGTCCTCCGGAAGAAGGGTAGTGAAAAACTGTTTTTT.

This clone was detected once. The rearrangement links TRBV19 to TRBJ2-7; D is uncertain. Trimming pared 5 bases from V and 3 bases from J, leaving 11 bases between. Germline CDR1 reads LNHDA; CDR2 reads SQIVND (reference sequence). The CDR3 runs 13 residues. The CDR3 region is CASSLRVFYEQYF. CDR3 bases: TGTGCCAGTAGTCTTCGGGTTTTCTACGAGCAGTACTTC.